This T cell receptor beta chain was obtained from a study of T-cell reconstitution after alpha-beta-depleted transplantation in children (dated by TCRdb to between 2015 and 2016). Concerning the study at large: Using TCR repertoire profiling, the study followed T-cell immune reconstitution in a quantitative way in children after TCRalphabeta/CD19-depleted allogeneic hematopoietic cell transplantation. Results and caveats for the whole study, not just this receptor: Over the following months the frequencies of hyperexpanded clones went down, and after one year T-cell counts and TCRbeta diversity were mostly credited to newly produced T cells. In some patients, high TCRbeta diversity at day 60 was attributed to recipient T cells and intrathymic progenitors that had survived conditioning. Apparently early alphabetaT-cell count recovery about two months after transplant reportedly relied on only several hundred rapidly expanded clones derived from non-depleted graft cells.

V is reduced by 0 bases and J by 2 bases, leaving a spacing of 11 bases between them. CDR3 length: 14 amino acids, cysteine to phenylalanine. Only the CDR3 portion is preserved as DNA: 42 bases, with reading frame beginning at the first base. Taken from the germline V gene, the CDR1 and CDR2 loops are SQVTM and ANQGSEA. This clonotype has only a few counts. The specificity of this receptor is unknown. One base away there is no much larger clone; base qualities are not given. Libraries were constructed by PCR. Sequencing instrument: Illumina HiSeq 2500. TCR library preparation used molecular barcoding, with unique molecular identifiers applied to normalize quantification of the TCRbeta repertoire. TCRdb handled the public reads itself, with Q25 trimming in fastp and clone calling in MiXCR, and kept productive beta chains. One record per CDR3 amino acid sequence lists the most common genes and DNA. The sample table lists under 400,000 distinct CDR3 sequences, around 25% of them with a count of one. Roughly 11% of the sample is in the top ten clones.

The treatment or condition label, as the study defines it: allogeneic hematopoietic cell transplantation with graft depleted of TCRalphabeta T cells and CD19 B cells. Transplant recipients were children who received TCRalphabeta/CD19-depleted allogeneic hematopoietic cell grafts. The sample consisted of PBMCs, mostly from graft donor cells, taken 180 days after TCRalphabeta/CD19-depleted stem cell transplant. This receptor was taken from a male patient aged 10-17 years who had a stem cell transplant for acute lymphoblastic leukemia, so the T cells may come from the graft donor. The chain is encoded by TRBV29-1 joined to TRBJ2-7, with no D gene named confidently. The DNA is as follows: TGCAGCGTTGAAGATCGAAACACCCCCTACGAGCAGTACTTC. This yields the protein CSVEDRNTPYEQYF.